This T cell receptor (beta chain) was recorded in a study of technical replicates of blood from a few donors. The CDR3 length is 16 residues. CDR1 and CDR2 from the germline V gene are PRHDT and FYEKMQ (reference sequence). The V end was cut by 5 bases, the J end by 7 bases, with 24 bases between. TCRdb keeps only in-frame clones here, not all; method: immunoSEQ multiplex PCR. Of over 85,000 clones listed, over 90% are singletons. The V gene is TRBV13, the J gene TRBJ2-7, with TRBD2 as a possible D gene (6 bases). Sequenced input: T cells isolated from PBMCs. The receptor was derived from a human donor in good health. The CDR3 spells CASSPLPLRSGGEQYF. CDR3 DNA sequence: TGTGCCAGCAGCCCTCTGCCACTCAGGTCCGGGGGAGAGCAGTACTTC.